Listed here is a single T cell receptor (beta chain). Its target is unknown. Assay used: immunoSEQ multiplex PCR; TCRdb lists only in-frame clones, some missing. The table has just over 2,000,000 clones, over 85% seen once. The data derive from a study of shared clonotypes between healthy human individuals. Study context: Those who served as donors were two women and a few men between the ages of 18 and 49.

Study-wide points: Some naive CD4 clonotypes, about 5%, turned up in common across a handful of donors. Among non-shared clonotypes, generation probabilities were lower than among those shared by all four donors.

The CDR3 is made up of 14 amino acids. V lost 6 bases to trimming and J lost 2 bases, with 15 bases between them. Per germline, CDR1 SGHRS and CDR2 YFSETQ. Sequencing used naive CD4+ T cells sorted from blood. As to subset: CD45RA+ positively selected. This sequence was found in a man aged 18 to 29 in good health. J is TRBJ2-7 and V is TRBV5-1; D possibly corresponds to TRBD1 (5 bases). Here the CDR3 DNA reads TGCGCCAGCACCTCTCGAACAGGTACCTACGAGCAGTACTTC. It is translated as CASTSRTGTYEQYF.